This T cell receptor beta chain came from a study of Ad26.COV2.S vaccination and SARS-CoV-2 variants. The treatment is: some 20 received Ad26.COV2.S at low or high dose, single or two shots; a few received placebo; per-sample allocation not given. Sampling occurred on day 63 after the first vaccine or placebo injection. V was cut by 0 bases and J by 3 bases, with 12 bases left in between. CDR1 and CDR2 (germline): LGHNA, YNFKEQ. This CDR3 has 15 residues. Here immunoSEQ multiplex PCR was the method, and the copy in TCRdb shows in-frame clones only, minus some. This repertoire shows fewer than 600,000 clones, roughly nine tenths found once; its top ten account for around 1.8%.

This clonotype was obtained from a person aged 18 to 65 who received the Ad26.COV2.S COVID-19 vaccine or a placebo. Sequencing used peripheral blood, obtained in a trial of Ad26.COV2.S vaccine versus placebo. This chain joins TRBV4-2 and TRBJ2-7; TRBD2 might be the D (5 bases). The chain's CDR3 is CASSQDRLGSYEQYF. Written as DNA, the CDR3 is TGTGCCAGCAGCCAAGATAGGCTAGGGAGCTACGAGCAGTACTTC.